This TCR beta chain originates from a study of blood T cell repertoires in COVID-19. About the research overall: The origin of the acute and convalescent COVID-19 samples was the United States, Italy and Spain. PBMCs, B-cell-depleted T cells, or T cells were the source of the cDNA or gDNA that made up the material.

CDR3 length: 17 residues. The V gene lost 0 bases and the J gene lost 3 bases, with 17 bases spanning the gap. Germline V gives CDR1 MRHNA, CDR2 SNTAGT. Measured with immunoSEQ multiplex PCR; TCRdb has only the in-frame clones, and not every one. The sample records around 42,000 clones, 75% to 90% being singletons. Sequenced material: peripheral blood. This TCR came from a man aged 30 to 45 with active or convalescent COVID-19. The V call is TRBV6-4, the J call TRBJ1-2; D perhaps matches TRBD1 (5 bases). CDR3 protein: CASSDSVGAGVDYGYTF. CDR3 bases: TGTGCCAGCAGTGACTCGGTTGGGGCTGGGGTTGACTATGGCTACACCTTC.